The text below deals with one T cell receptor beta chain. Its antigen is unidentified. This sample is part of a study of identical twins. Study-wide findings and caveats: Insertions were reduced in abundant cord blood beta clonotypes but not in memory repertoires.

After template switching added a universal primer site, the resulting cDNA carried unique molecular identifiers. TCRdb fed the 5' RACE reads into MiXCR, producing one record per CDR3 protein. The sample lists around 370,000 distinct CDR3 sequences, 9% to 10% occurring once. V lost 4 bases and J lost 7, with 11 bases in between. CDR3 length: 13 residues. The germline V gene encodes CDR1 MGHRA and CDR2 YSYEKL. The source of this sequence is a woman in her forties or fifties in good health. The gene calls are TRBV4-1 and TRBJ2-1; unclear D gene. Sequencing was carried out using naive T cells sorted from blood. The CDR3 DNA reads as TGCGCCAGCAGCCGTAACTTGGGGAATGAGCAGTTCTTC. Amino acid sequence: CASSRNLGNEQFF.